The 29 T cell receptor beta chains below all came from one sample that was sequenced in a study of somatic mutations in cytotoxic T cells in rheumatoid arthritis. Generated by immunoSEQ multiplex PCR, the TCRdb table keeps only in-frame clones and is missing some. Counted here are 25,000 to 30,000 clones, roughly 80% occurring once; the ten biggest clones make up 5.2%. Material for sequencing was CD8+ T cells sorted from blood. The receptors here all came from a man aged 50 or older in good health.

J is TRBJ1-1 and V is TRBV29-1, with D possibly TRBD1 on 6 matching bases. The CDR3 runs 12 residues. Per germline, CDR1 SQVTM and CDR2 ANQGSEA. The ends were cut back, 6 bases at V and 4 bases at J, with 12 bases in the middle. CDR3 coding DNA: TGCAGCGTCCCGGGGGCCGGCACTGAAGCTTTCTTT. Amino acids: CSVPGAGTEAFF.

J is TRBJ1-1 and V is TRBV27; possible D gene TRBD1, 5 bases. Germline assignment: CDR1 MNHEY and CDR2 SMNVEV (reference sequence). This CDR3 comprises 15 residues. Trimming stripped 3 bases from V and 2 bases from J, with 13 bases between. CDR3 coding DNA: TGTGCCAGCAGTTTGGGACCGGGATTAAACACTGAAGCTTTCTTT. Protein product: CASSLGPGLNTEAFF.

The chain joins TRBV11-3 to TRBJ2-2; 7 bases align to TRBD2. The CDR3 length is 16 residues. V was pared by 5 bases and J by 7 bases, with 13 bases of the junction left unmatched. Germline CDR1 and CDR2: SGHNT and YENEEA. Here the CDR3 DNA reads TGTGCCAGCAGCCCCAGGAGGGGAGGGTTGAACGGGGAGCTGTTTTTT. Encoded protein: CASSPRRGGLNGELFF.

This clone was counted between two and nine times. The chain recombines TRBV6-5 with TRBJ1-3, with unresolved D. The CDR3 sequence is 14 residues long. Trimming shortened V by 6 bases and J by 0 bases, and 9 bases separated the two germline ends. Germline CDR1 and CDR2: MNHEY and SVGAGI. The CDR3 reads CASRVRGSGNTIYF. CDR3 bases: TGTGCCAGCAGAGTTCGTGGCTCTGGAAACACCATATATTTT.

V is TRBV6-1 and J is TRBJ2-5; D is possibly TRBD1 (5 bases). This CDR3 spans 14 amino acids. Germline CDR1 MNHNS, CDR2 SASEGT. Trimming shortened V by 6 bases and J by 4 bases, and 15 bases separated the two germline ends. The CDR3 bases are TGTGCCAGCAGAGCCCCAGGGTCGGGAGAGACCCAGTACTTC. Amino acids: CASRAPGSGETQYF.

The chain joins TRBV20-1 to TRBJ2-7, with TRBD1 as a possible D gene (6 bases). The CDR3 covers 11 residues. CDR1 is DFQATT, CDR2 SNEGSKA, per germline (reference sequence). V was cut by 8 bases and J by 3 bases, with 11 bases left in between. DNA for the CDR3: TGCAGTTCCGGGACACACTACGAGCAGTACTTC. Its translation: CSSGTHYEQYF.

The rearrangement links TRBV9 to TRBJ2-1; D uncertain. From germline, CDR1 is SGDLS and CDR2 YYNGEE. V gave up 5 bases and J gave up 5 bases, with 11 bases separating them. This CDR3 region has 13 residues. CDR3 coding DNA: TGTGCCAGCAGGGCGGAAACACACAATGAGCAGTTCTTC. It codes for CASRAETHNEQFF.

The chain carries TRBV30 and TRBJ2-3; D remains ambiguous. The germline V gene encodes CDR1 GTSNPN and CDR2 SVGIG (reference sequence). Trimming shortened V by 0 bases and J by 1 base, and 11 bases separated the two germline ends. The CDR3 covers 15 residues. The DNA of the CDR3 is TGTGCCTGGAGTGTAGCCCGTATAGGCACAGATACGCAGTATTTT. This codes for CAWSVARIGTDTQYF.

The chain links TRBV11-3 to TRBJ1-1; TRBD1 matches at 8 bases. This CDR3 spans 17 amino acids. The V gene end was trimmed by 1 base and the J gene end by 4 bases; junction bases not matched to a gene: 11. From germline, CDR1 is SGHNT and CDR2 YENEEA. The CDR3 nucleotides read TGTGCCAGCAGCTTAGGCTTTGGCGGACAGGGCGGCACTGAAGCTTTCTTT. Translated: CASSLGFGGQGGTEAFF.

This sequence joins TRBV7-6 and TRBJ1-1; 7 positions agree with TRBD1. The CDR3 is made up of 13 amino acids. From germline, CDR1 is SGHVS and CDR2 FNYEAQ. The V segment lost 4 bases and the J segment 1 base; nucleotides outside the gene matches: 0. In DNA form, the CDR3 reads TGTGCCAGCAGCTACAGGGGGAACACTGAAGCTTTCTTT. It encodes CASSYRGNTEAFF.

This chain connects TRBV4-1 to TRBJ1-4; TRBD1 might be the D (6 bases). The CDR3 is made up of 16 amino acids. Trimming pared 3 bases from V and 7 bases from J, leaving 18 bases between. CDR1 is MGHRA, CDR2 YSYEKL, per germline. CDR3 sequence (DNA): TGCGCCAGCAGCCAGACCTACAGGGATCTCGGTGAAAAACTGTTTTTT. Translation gives CASSQTYRDLGEKLFF.

J is TRBJ1-5 and V is TRBV5-1; D call uncertain. Germline-derived CDR1 and CDR2 are SGHRS and YFSETQ. V was clipped by 5 bases and J by 0 bases, with 9 bases between them. This CDR3 contains 14 residues. CDR3 DNA: TGCGCCAGCAGACCGGGAATTAGCAATCAGCCCCAGCATTTT. Protein sequence: CASRPGISNQPQHF.

This chain links TRBV5-6 with TRBJ2-3; 8 bases fit TRBD2. Trimming at V came to 3 bases and at J to 3 bases, leaving 6 bases not matched to a gene. Per the germline V gene, CDR1 is SGHDT and CDR2 is YYEEEE. This CDR3 is 15 amino acids long. The CDR3, as DNA: TGTGCCAGCAGCTGGCTAGCGGGCCTTACAGATACGCAGTATTTT. Amino acid sequence: CASSWLAGLTDTQYF.

J is TRBJ2-5 and V is TRBV7-9; 10 bases line up with TRBD1. Unmatched junction bases numbered 9, after V lost 5 bases and J lost 3 bases. The CDR3 has 16 residues. Germline CDR1 is SEHNR and CDR2 is FQNEAQ (reference sequence). The CDR3 protein is CASSTWDRGSKETQYF. The CDR3 DNA reads TGTGCCAGCAGCACCTGGGACAGGGGCTCTAAAGAGACCCAGTACTTC.

V gene TRBV11-2 combines with J gene TRBJ1-5; D gene ambiguous. Germline CDR1 and CDR2: SGHAT and FQNNGV. Trimming cost V 1 base and J 9 bases, with 7 bases left between them. CDR3 length: 12 amino acids. The CDR3 sequence is CASSLASGPQHF. The CDR3 DNA is TGTGCCAGCAGCTTAGCGAGTGGGCCCCAGCATTTT.

V is TRBV4-1 and J is TRBJ1-5; D gene unclear. Looked up from germline, CDR1 is MGHRA and CDR2 is YSYEKL. Trimming left V 0 bases short and J 4 bases short, with 7 bases between. This CDR3 comprises 14 residues. This CDR3 reads CASSQESGNQPQHF. CDR3 DNA sequence: TGCGCCAGCAGCCAAGAGTCGGGTAATCAGCCCCAGCATTTT.

The chain links TRBV30 to TRBJ2-7, with D possibly being TRBD2 (5 bases). The ends were cut back, 1 base at V and 7 bases at J, with 20 bases in the middle. CDR3 size: 15 residues. Looked up from germline, CDR1 is GTSNPN and CDR2 is SVGIG (reference sequence). The CDR3, as DNA: TGTGCCTGGAGTGGGGCCGGAACCCGGGAAAGGGAGCAGTACTTC. Its translation is CAWSGAGTREREQYF. Together with reference TRBV30 and TRBJ2-7, the CDR3 gives the full variable domain: SQTIHQWPATLVQPVGSPLSLECTVEGTSNPNLYWYRQAAGRGLQLLFYSVGIGQISSEVPQNLSASRPQDRQFILSSKKLLLSDSGFYLCAWSGAGTREREQYFGPGTRLTVT.

The rearrangement uses TRBV19 and TRBJ2-2, with D perhaps TRBD2 (6 bases). V was clipped by 5 bases and J by 4 bases, with 11 bases between them. CDR3 size: 14 residues. CDR1 is LNHDA, CDR2 SQIVND, per germline (reference sequence). The CDR3 sequence: CASSGGPSTGELFF. In DNA form, the CDR3 reads TGTGCCAGTAGTGGAGGGCCGTCCACCGGGGAGCTGTTTTTT.

V usage is TRBV7-9 and J usage is TRBJ2-3; TRBD2 matches at 7 bases. Germline CDR1 SEHNR, CDR2 FQNEAQ (reference sequence). The CDR3 is 15 residues long. J gave up 4 bases and V 3 bases, and 7 bases lay outside the gene matches. In nucleotides, the CDR3 is TGTGCCAGCAGCTTCCGGGAGGTGGGATCAGATACGCAGTATTTT. Translating it yields CASSFREVGSDTQYF.

This chain connects TRBV27 to TRBJ2-1; 7 nucleotides line up with TRBD1. The V segment lost 6 bases and the J segment 7 bases; nucleotides outside the gene matches: 6. The CDR3 runs 13 residues. The germline gives CDR1 MNHEY, CDR2 SMNVEV (reference sequence). The CDR3 coding sequence is TGTGCCAGCAGCCAGGACAGGATTAATGAGCAGTTCTTC. Its translation: CASSQDRINEQFF.

The rearrangement joins TRBV9 to TRBJ2-1; 7 bases line up with TRBD2. With 3 bases clipped from V and 8 bases from J, the junction kept 11 bases outside the gene matches. Looked up from germline, CDR1 is SGDLS and CDR2 is YYNGEE. The CDR3 extends over 15 amino acids. The CDR3 coding sequence is TGTGCCAGCAGCGCCGGACTAGGATCCGGCGATGAGCAGTTCTTC. Encoded protein: CASSAGLGSGDEQFF.

The chain uses TRBV6-5 and TRBJ1-1; no reliable D call. V dropped 7 bases and J dropped 2 bases, with 11 bases sitting between them. From germline, CDR1 is MNHEY and CDR2 SVGAGI. CDR3 length: 13 amino acids. CDR3 in amino acids: CASTPDPNTEAFF. As DNA, the CDR3 is TGTGCCAGCACTCCTGACCCCAACACTGAAGCTTTCTTT.

The chain combines TRBV2 with TRBJ2-7; no reliable D call. Trimming shortened V by 1 base and J by 0 bases, and 10 bases separated the two germline ends. This CDR3 is 15 amino acids long. The V gene's germline CDR1 is SNHLY and CDR2 FYNNEI. The CDR3 coding sequence is TGTGCCAGCAGTGAAGAGCTCGGGTCCTCCTACGAGCAGTACTTC. This codes for CASSEELGSSYEQYF.

The chain joins TRBV28 to TRBJ1-5; no clear D gene. V dropped 6 bases and J dropped 6 bases, with 18 bases sitting between them. This CDR3 comprises 15 residues. Per the germline V gene, CDR1 is MDHEN and CDR2 is SYDVKM. DNA for the CDR3: TGTGCCAGCAGAATAGGGCCCGGAGGTAGTCAGCCCCAGCATTTT. It specifies CASRIGPGGSQPQHF.

The rearrangement uses TRBV5-1 and TRBJ1-1; no clear D gene. The germline V and J ends were trimmed by 5 bases and 3 bases, with 14 bases remaining between them. CDR1 and CDR2 from the germline V gene are SGHRS and YFSETQ. The CDR3 loop spans 14 amino acids. The chain's CDR3 is CASRRVGSDTEAFF. DNA for the CDR3: TGCGCCAGCAGGAGAGTTGGGTCGGACACTGAAGCTTTCTTT.

The chain joins TRBV6-1 to TRBJ2-7; D is uncertain. This CDR3 contains 13 residues. CDR1 is MNHNS, CDR2 SASEGT, per germline. V was cut by 3 bases and J by 2 bases, with 8 bases left in between. The CDR3 bases are TGTGCCAGCAGTGACGGCAGAACCTACGAGCAGTACTTC. Translated, it gives CASSDGRTYEQYF.

The chain carries TRBV5-4 and TRBJ2-7; maybe TRBD1 (6 bases). The germline V gene encodes CDR1 SGHNT and CDR2 YYREEE (reference sequence). Deletions cut 2 bases from V and 3 bases from J, with 9 bases between. There are 13 residues in the CDR3. The CDR3 spells CASSLQGVYEQYF. The CDR3, as DNA: TGTGCCAGCAGCTTACAGGGAGTCTACGAGCAGTACTTC.

The CDR3 protein is CASMPGLSSYNEQFF. The CDR3 DNA sequence: TGTGCCTCAATGCCGGGACTATCGTCCTACAATGAGCAGTTCTTC. The chain employs TRBV27 and TRBJ2-1; 7 bases align to TRBD2. V trimming: 11 bases; J trimming: 1 base; junction bases outside the gene matches: 11. CDR1 MNHEY and CDR2 SMNVEV come from the germline V gene (reference sequence). The CDR3 loop spans 15 amino acids.

This chain links TRBV28 with TRBJ2-7, with D possibly matching TRBD2 (6 bases). The length of the CDR3 is 10 residues. Trimming cost V 10 bases and J 6 bases, with 10 bases left between them. Germline V gene sequence: CDR1 MDHEN, CDR2 SYDVKM. The CDR3 DNA reads as TGTGCCACCCGGCGGGGCGAGCAGTACTTC. Protein sequence: CATRRGEQYF.